This TCR beta chain was recovered during a study of blood T cells in healthy people across ages. Deletions cut 5 bases from V and 0 bases from J, with 20 bases between. The CDR3 sequence is 18 residues long. Germline CDR1 is SEHNR and CDR2 is FQNEAQ (reference sequence). The second PCR ran roughly 6 to 11 cycles with a sample-barcoded 5' primer and J-beta primers. Each cDNA molecule was tagged by a template-switch adaptor that had 12 random nucleotides. Each CDR3 protein is one row after TCRdb ran MiXCR on the 5' RACE reads. The sample has roughly 830,000 distinct CDR3 sequences, 62% seen once. Staff drew roughly 10 milliliters of peripheral blood from each donor.

This clonotype was obtained from a man aged 25-45 years in good health. Sequencing was done on a sample of blood. The chain is built from TRBV7-9 and TRBJ2-1; possible D gene TRBD2, 5 bases. This chain's CDR3 is CASSPPTGVPSSYNEQFF. In DNA, the CDR3 is TGTGCCAGCAGCCCCCCCACCGGGGTTCCGAGCTCCTACAATGAGCAGTTCTTC.